Presented here are 12 T cell receptor beta chains from one specimen sequenced in a study of T cell responses to AZD1222 COVID-19 vaccine. Here immunoSEQ multiplex PCR was the method, and the copy in TCRdb shows in-frame clones only, minus some. This sample has approximately 150,000 clones, with about 90% found just once. Sequencing was performed on peripheral blood, taken 28 days after the second AZD1222 dose. The source of these receptors is an adult who received the AZD1222 COVID-19 vaccine.

This chain links TRBV18 with TRBJ1-6; D remains unclear. Per germline, CDR1 KGHSH and CDR2 LQKENI. The CDR3 has 12 residues. Between the trimmed V and J ends, which lost 3 bases and 10 bases, there was a span of 7 bases. The CDR3 is CASSPGRSPLHF. Written as DNA, the CDR3 is TGTGCCAGCTCACCGGGAAGATCACCCCTCCACTTT.

With regard to this clone: This sample also contains other DNA sequences that code for the same CDR3. The V and J genes are TRBV28 and TRBJ1-2; D is unclear. CDR3 length equals 13 residues. Germline CDR1 and CDR2: MDHEN and SYDVKM. V was shortened by 4 bases and J by 1 base, with 7 bases between the two germline ends. The CDR3 nucleotides read TGTGCCAGCAGTTATGCAGTTAACTATGGCTACACCTTC. This sequence encodes CASSYAVNYGYTF.

This chain uses TRBV5-1 with TRBJ2-7, with D perhaps matching TRBD2 (6 bases). With 1 base removed from V and 1 base from J, the gap between germline ends came to 12 bases. CDR3 length: 15 residues. Germline CDR1 and CDR2: SGHRS and YFSETQ. The CDR3 loop reads CASSLLPGASYEQYF. The CDR3 region has the DNA TGCGCCAGCAGCTTGTTACCGGGAGCTTCCTACGAGCAGTACTTC.

This chain links TRBV6-5 with TRBJ1-2; perhaps TRBD1 as D (5 bases). Germline V gene lookup returns CDR1 MNHEY and CDR2 SVGAGI. V lost 0 bases and J lost 2, with 13 bases in between. The CDR3 is 16 amino acids. The CDR3 here is CASSYSRLGENYGYTF. CDR3 nucleotide sequence: TGTGCCAGCAGTTACTCGCGGTTGGGGGAAAACTATGGCTACACCTTC.

The chain is built from TRBV5-4 and TRBJ2-1, with 8 bases that match TRBD1. J gave up 5 bases and V 6 bases, and 7 bases lay outside the gene matches. CDR1 SGHNT and CDR2 YYREEE come from the germline V gene (reference sequence). The CDR3 is 14 amino acids. The CDR3 loop reads CASTRLGQDNEQFF. DNA for the CDR3: TGTGCCAGCACCCGATTGGGACAGGACAATGAGCAGTTCTTC.

The genes are TRBV5-4 and TRBJ2-7; D possibly uses TRBD1 or TRBD2 (5 bases each). Germline V gene sequence: CDR1 SGHNT, CDR2 YYREEE (reference sequence). The length of the CDR3 is 14 residues. The V end lost 6 bases, the J end lost 2 bases, and 15 bases lay between the germline ends. DNA of the CDR3: TGTGCCAGCACCAGATCCGGGACGACCTACGAGCAGTACTTC. Its translation is CASTRSGTTYEQYF.

Only one count was recorded for this clone. The CDR3 loop reads CASSIDRAGSYNEQFF. The CDR3, as DNA: TGTGCCAGTAGTATAGACAGGGCGGGGTCCTACAATGAGCAGTTCTTC. J is TRBJ2-1 and V is TRBV19, with a possible D match to TRBD2 (6 bases). The CDR3 runs to 16 residues. Deletions cut 0 bases from V and 1 base from J, with 10 bases between. The germline V gene has CDR1 LNHDA and CDR2 SQIVND (reference sequence). Supplemented by reference TRBV19 and TRBJ2-1, the full variable domain reads DGGITQSPKYLFRKEGQNVTLSCEQNLNHDAMYWYRQDPGQGLRLIYYSQIVNDFQKGDIAEGYSVSREKKESFPLTVTSAQKNPTAFYLCASSIDRAGSYNEQFFGPGTRLTVL.

The chain has TRBV28 and TRBJ1-4; no definite D call. Deletions cut 7 bases from V and 7 bases from J, with 16 bases between. The length of the CDR3 is 14 residues. The germline V gene encodes CDR1 MDHEN and CDR2 SYDVKM. CDR3 sequence: CASTVGDGSEKLFF. In nucleotides, the CDR3 is TGTGCCAGCACCGTCGGGGATGGGAGTGAAAAACTGTTTTTT.

The V gene is TRBV5-1, the J gene TRBJ1-4, with TRBD1 identical over 7 bases. CDR3 length equals 15 residues. CDR1 SGHRS and CDR2 YFSETQ come from the germline V gene. The ends lost 4 bases at V and 7 bases at J; junction bases unmatched: 10. The CDR3 here is CASSPQTGRGEKLFF. DNA of the CDR3: TGCGCCAGCAGCCCACAGACAGGGAGAGGTGAAAAACTGTTTTTT.

This chain connects TRBV29-1 to TRBJ2-5; 9 bases fit TRBD2. Germline V gives CDR1 SQVTM, CDR2 ANQGSEA. The trim removed 3 bases at V and 5 bases at J, leaving 7 bases unmatched. CDR3 length equals 14 residues. CDR3 protein: CSVDTRGGVETQYF. DNA of the CDR3: TGCAGCGTTGATACGCGGGGGGGCGTGGAGACCCAGTACTTC.

The J gene is TRBJ1-5, the V gene TRBV28; 7 nucleotides match TRBD1. Germline values: CDR1 MDHEN, CDR2 SYDVKM. The CDR3 is 16 amino acids. Germline trimming cut 3 bases from V and 2 bases from J; bases unmatched to any gene: 7. CDR3 loop: CASSFRQGRGNQPQHF. The CDR3 DNA is TGTGCCAGCAGTTTCCGACAGGGTAGGGGCAATCAGCCCCAGCATTTT.

CDR3 region: CASSLGLAGSNTQYF. In DNA, the CDR3 is TGTGCCAGCAGCTTGGGACTAGCGGGGAGCAATACGCAGTATTTT. This sequence joins TRBV7-2 and TRBJ2-3, with 13 bases identical to TRBD2. The CDR3 totals 15 residues. Germline CDR1 and CDR2: SGHTA and FQGNSA. V lost 3 bases, J lost 7 bases, and 4 bases stayed unmatched.